Sequencing of this T cell receptor beta chain was carried out in a study of beta chain features in type 1 diabetes. Study details: Patients looked much like healthy donors when it came to age, gender and cell yields.

The V gene's germline CDR1 is MNHNS and CDR2 SASEGT. V gave up 8 bases and J gave up 10 bases, with 12 bases separating them. The CDR3 has 11 residues. A word on this clone: Its antigen is currently unknown.

Isolated RNA was reverse transcribed in full, so expressed TCRB transcripts were sequenced. Sequencing was performed with immunoSEQ multiplex PCR; in TCRdb, only in-frame clones are kept and a portion is missing. Of about 140,000 clones in the sample, 9% to 10% are singletons; the top ten hold 0.5% to 0.65%. Study-level findings and limits: Comparison showed that naive, central memory and Treg TCRB repertoires appeared more similar among patients than among healthy donors. Significant though moderate, a shortening of TCRB CDR3s appeared in all four CD4+ subsets of Type 1 diabetes patients.

The rearrangement joins TRBV6-1 to TRBJ1-5; tentative D call: TRBD1 (6 bases). This sequence was found in a woman aged 40 to 55 in good health. Sequenced input: central memory CD4+ T cells from blood. CDR3 residues: CASGQGNPQHF. The DNA of the CDR3 is TGTGCCAGCGGGCAGGGGAATCCCCAGCATTTT.